The next 29 T cell receptor beta chains were all read from a single sample in a study of B cell selection in AIRE deficiency. Libraries were prepared by immunoSEQ multiplex PCR; TCRdb keeps only in-frame clonotypes and omits some of them. In the table there are roughly 18,000 clones, more than 85% of which are singletons. Regulatory T cells were sorted as CD4+CD25hiCD127low/negative. The material sequenced was CD4+CD25+ Tregs sorted from PBMCs. The receptors here all came from a human donor in good health.

The rearrangement uses TRBV7-6 and TRBJ1-4; perhaps TRBD1 as D (5 bases). The CDR3 loop spans 15 amino acids. Trimming pared 0 bases from V and 12 bases from J, leaving 17 bases between. Germline assignment: CDR1 SGHVS and CDR2 FNYEAQ. The CDR3 sequence is CASSLAQTAPAELFF. CDR3 nucleotides: TGTGCCAGCAGCTTAGCCCAGACAGCCCCAGCGGAACTGTTTTTT.

The V and J genes are TRBV9 and TRBJ2-3; D ambiguous. The ends were cut back, 0 bases at V and 4 bases at J, with 3 bases in the middle. Per the germline V gene, CDR1 is SGDLS and CDR2 is YYNGEE. The CDR3 has 12 amino acids. The CDR3 protein is CASSVDSDTQYF. For the CDR3, the DNA is TGTGCCAGCAGCGTAGATTCAGATACGCAGTATTTT.

The V gene is TRBV11-2, the J gene TRBJ1-3, with D possibly matching TRBD1 (5 bases). Trimming removed 4 bases at V and 0 bases at J, with 19 bases between. The CDR3 is made up of 18 amino acids. The V gene's germline CDR1 is SGHAT and CDR2 FQNNGV. This CDR3 is CASSSRYRGITSGNTIYF. In DNA form, the CDR3 reads TGTGCCAGCAGCTCCCGGTACCGGGGCATCACCTCTGGAAACACCATATATTTT.

V is TRBV5-1 and J is TRBJ2-1; weak D call: TRBD1 (5 bases). Trimming shortened V by 7 bases and J by 2 bases, and 22 bases separated the two germline ends. This CDR3 has 17 residues. Germline lookup yields CDR1 SGHRS and CDR2 YFSETQ. CDR3 nucleotide sequence: TGCGCCAGCTCTACTTCTTTAACAGGCGCCACCTACAATGAGCAGTTCTTC. Protein: CASSTSLTGATYNEQFF.

V gene TRBV4-3 combines with J gene TRBJ2-5; 7 positions match TRBD1. CDR3 length: 14 residues. Unmatched junction bases numbered 5, after V lost 2 bases and J lost 5 bases. Germline CDR1 and CDR2: LGHNA and YSLEER. CDR3 region: CASSQNRGGETQYF. Written as DNA, the CDR3 is TGCGCCAGCAGCCAAAACAGGGGTGGGGAGACCCAGTACTTC.

The J gene is TRBJ1-3, the V gene TRBV28; D uncertain. Germline CDR1 reads MDHEN; CDR2 reads SYDVKM. There are 13 residues in the CDR3. V lost 5 bases, J lost 0 bases, and 5 bases lay in between. The CDR3 nucleotides read TGTGCCAGCAGTATAAGCTCTGGAAACACCATATATTTT. The encoded protein is CASSISSGNTIYF.

This chain uses TRBV28 with TRBJ2-7; TRBD2 aligns across 7 bases. Germline lookup yields CDR1 MDHEN and CDR2 SYDVKM. This CDR3 is 14 amino acids long. V shed 7 bases and J 3 bases; nucleotides not matched to a gene: 9. The chain's CDR3 is CASNARESDYEQYF. The CDR3 DNA reads as TGTGCCAGCAACGCGCGGGAGTCTGACTACGAGCAGTACTTC.

This chain uses TRBV15 with TRBJ2-7, with TRBD2 matching 16 bases. Losses at the gene ends were 0 bases for V and 3 bases for J; bases not matched to a gene: 8. Germline lookup yields CDR1 LNHNV and CDR2 YYDKDF (reference sequence). CDR3 length: 19 amino acids. CDR3 protein: CATSREPGLAGGPLYEQYF. The CDR3 region has the DNA TGTGCCACCAGCAGAGAACCGGGACTAGCGGGAGGGCCCCTCTACGAGCAGTACTTC.

The CDR3 coding sequence is TGTGCCAGCAGTCCCAGGGAGGCCTATGGCTACACCTTC. Protein: CASSPREAYGYTF. The J gene is TRBJ1-2, the V gene TRBV6-1; a possible D gene is TRBD1 (5 bases). The V gene's germline CDR1 is MNHNS and CDR2 SASEGT. The V and J ends lost 5 bases and 4 bases respectively, with 11 bases between them. This CDR3 is built from 13 residues.

The chain has TRBV5-1 and TRBJ2-7; D gene uncertain. V shed 2 bases and J shed 0 bases, with 9 bases lying between them. The CDR3 has 14 amino acids. Germline CDR1 reads SGHRS; CDR2 reads YFSETQ. CDR3 loop: CASSLREYSYEQYF. The CDR3 bases are TGCGCCAGCAGCTTAAGAGAATACTCCTACGAGCAGTACTTC.

The chain carries TRBV7-6 and TRBJ1-6, with a weak D call TRBD1 (5 bases). The CDR3 is made up of 15 amino acids. Germline CDR1 SGHVS, CDR2 FNYEAQ. The V end was cut by 5 bases, the J end by 7 bases, with 15 bases between. Here the CDR3 reads CASSLRDGINSPLHF. In DNA form, the CDR3 reads TGTGCCAGCAGCCTCCGGGACGGGATAAATTCACCCCTCCACTTT.

The chain uses TRBV12-5 and TRBJ2-5; 10 nucleotides align to TRBD2. J gave up 4 bases and V 7 bases, and 15 bases lay outside the gene matches. CDR3 length equals 17 residues. CDR1 and CDR2 from the germline V gene are LGHNT and FRNRAP. The CDR3 spells CASAPGLATLWGETQYF. In DNA, the CDR3 is TGTGCTAGTGCGCCGGGACTAGCGACTTTATGGGGAGAGACCCAGTACTTC.

This sequence joins TRBV11-2 and TRBJ2-3; the D gene is possibly TRBD2 (5 bases). The V end lost 5 bases, the J end lost 2 bases, and 17 bases lay between the germline ends. Germline V CDR1 and CDR2: SGHAT, FQNNGV. The CDR3 covers 16 residues. CDR3 sequence (DNA): TGTGCCAGCAGCCAGATGAGGGTAGAAGTCACAGATACGCAGTATTTT. Translation: CASSQMRVEVTDTQYF. Together with reference TRBV11-2 and TRBJ2-3, the CDR3 gives the full variable domain: EAGVAQSPRYKIIEKRQSVAFWCNPISGHATLYWYQQILGQGPKLLIQFQNNGVVDDSQLPKDRFSAERLKGVDSTLKIQPAKLEDSAVYLCASSQMRVEVTDTQYFGPGTRLTVL.

J is TRBJ1-4 and V is TRBV28; the match to TRBD1 covers 7 bases. V lost 6 bases, J lost 8 bases, and 6 bases stayed unmatched. Per germline, CDR1 MDHEN and CDR2 SYDVKM. The CDR3 extends over 13 amino acids. DNA for the CDR3: TGTGCCAGCAGGTCAGGGGGTGGCGAAAAACTGTTTTTT. It codes for CASRSGGGEKLFF.

V and J are TRBV7-9 and TRBJ1-2, with a tentative D call TRBD1 (5 bases). Deletions cut 0 bases from V and 5 bases from J, with 7 bases between. Germline-derived CDR1 and CDR2 are SEHNR and FQNEAQ (reference sequence). CDR3 length equals 13 residues. The CDR3 loop reads CASSLAGGYGYTF. The CDR3 coding sequence is TGTGCCAGCAGCTTAGCGGGGGGGTATGGCTACACCTTC.

The chain couples TRBV5-1 to TRBJ2-2; 8 bases agree with TRBD2. V lost 2 bases, J lost 4 bases, and 4 bases stayed unmatched. CDR3 length: 15 amino acids. Germline CDR1 and CDR2: SGHRS and YFSETQ. The CDR3 DNA sequence: TGCGCCAGCAGCTTACGAGCGGGAGCCACCGGGGAGCTGTTTTTT. Amino acid sequence: CASSLRAGATGELFF.

V gene TRBV4-3 combines with J gene TRBJ2-7; 8 bases are a match to TRBD1. In germline, CDR1 is LGHNA, CDR2 YSLEER. The CDR3 has 15 amino acids. V gave up 4 bases and J gave up 1 base; unmatched junction bases: 6. The CDR3: CASSRTGYSSYEQYF. CDR3 DNA: TGCGCCAGCAGCCGGACAGGGTATTCGTCCTACGAGCAGTACTTC.

V is TRBV7-9 and J is TRBJ2-1, with TRBD2 matching over 9 bases. The germline gives CDR1 SEHNR, CDR2 FQNEAQ (reference sequence). CDR3 length: 15 amino acids. V shed 2 bases and J 6 bases; nucleotides not matched to a gene: 5. In nucleotides, the CDR3 is TGTGCCAGCAGCTTAATAGCGGGAGTTCCCAATGAGCAGTTCTTC. Protein: CASSLIAGVPNEQFF.

V is TRBV14 and J is TRBJ1-5; D gene unclear. The CDR3 covers 15 residues. CDR1 SGHDN and CDR2 FVKESK come from the germline V gene. V lost 0 bases to trimming and J lost 4 bases, with 10 bases between them. CDR3 DNA: TGTGCCAGCAGCCAAGATCCTATGAGGAATCAGCCCCAGCATTTT. Its translation: CASSQDPMRNQPQHF.

The chain joins TRBV6-5 to TRBJ2-1; 10 nucleotides match TRBD2. After removal of 5 bases from V and 9 bases from J, the junction contained 10 bases not matched to a gene. The V gene's germline CDR1 is MNHEY and CDR2 SVGAGI. The CDR3 covers 15 residues. The CDR3 protein is CASSHLAGVASEQFF. The DNA for the CDR3 is TGTGCCAGCAGTCACCTAGCGGGAGTGGCTAGTGAGCAGTTCTTC.

V usage is TRBV7-9 and J usage is TRBJ2-5; a possible D gene is TRBD1 (6 bases). The CDR3 totals 13 residues. Deletions cut 3 bases from V and 3 bases from J, with 8 bases between. Germline V CDR1 and CDR2: SEHNR, FQNEAQ (reference sequence). CDR3 DNA: TGTGCCAGCAGCTTGGGACACGAAGAGACCCAGTACTTC. Translated, it gives CASSLGHEETQYF.

This clone was recorded only once. V is TRBV7-8 and J is TRBJ2-6; D unclear. Trimming left V 5 bases short and J 5 bases short, with 16 bases between. The CDR3 has 16 residues. Germline V gene lookup returns CDR1 SGHVS and CDR2 FQNEAQ. This CDR3 reads CASSKNPQSRANVLTF. The CDR3 DNA follows: TGTGCCAGCAGCAAAAACCCACAAAGTCGGGCCAACGTCCTGACTTTC.

V and J are TRBV6-1 and TRBJ2-7; D unclear. CDR1 and CDR2 (germline): MNHNS, SASEGT. The ends were cut back, 5 bases at V and 3 bases at J, with 8 bases in the middle. The CDR3 has 12 amino acids. The CDR3 nucleotides read TGTGCCAGCAGTAGGACCTTCTACGAGCAGTACTTC. This gives the protein CASSRTFYEQYF.

This chain links TRBV7-3 with TRBJ2-7; 10 nucleotides line up with TRBD1. Germline trimming cut 5 bases from V and 7 bases from J; bases unmatched to any gene: 8. CDR3 size: 14 residues. The germline CDR1 and CDR2 sequences are SGHTA and FQGTGA. The CDR3 is CASSHRQGAREQYF. Here the CDR3 DNA reads TGTGCCAGCAGCCACCGACAGGGGGCGAGGGAGCAGTACTTC.

This rearrangement joins TRBV19 to TRBJ1-2; D is uncertain. This CDR3 has 13 amino acids. With 10 bases removed from V and 2 bases from J, the gap between germline ends came to 14 bases. Germline V gives CDR1 LNHDA, CDR2 SQIVND (reference sequence). CDR3: CATKLGRNYGYTF. The CDR3 coding sequence is TGTGCCACAAAATTAGGACGGAACTATGGCTACACCTTC.

V is TRBV6-6 and J is TRBJ1-6, with D perhaps matching TRBD1 (5 bases). The CDR3 consists of 16 residues. V was pared by 2 bases and J by 12 bases, with 20 bases between. Germline V gene data show CDR1 as MNHNY and CDR2 as SVGAGI (reference sequence). The CDR3 region has the DNA TGTGCCAGCAGTTACGGGACGGGAGGGAGTATAGGACCCCTCCACTTT. Amino acids: CASSYGTGGSIGPLHF.

The CDR3 protein is CASSFLAGGLSETQYF. The CDR3 DNA reads TGCGCCAGCAGCTTTCTAGCGGGAGGGCTATCAGAGACCCAGTACTTC. This rearrangement joins TRBV5-1 to TRBJ2-5; 12 bases map to TRBD2. The CDR3 consists of 16 residues. CDR1 is SGHRS, CDR2 YFSETQ, per germline. Trimming cost V 2 bases and J 4 bases; bases outside gene matches: 6.

In nucleotides, the CDR3 is TGTGCCAGCAGTGGTCCAGGGCTCGCAACTAATGAAAAACTGTTTTTT. Protein sequence: CASSGPGLATNEKLFF. The chain employs TRBV28 and TRBJ1-4, with a weak D call TRBD1 (5 bases). This CDR3 has 16 amino acids. Trimming left V 5 bases short and J 0 bases short, with 13 bases between. The germline V gene encodes CDR1 MDHEN and CDR2 SYDVKM.

Details on this clone: The sample has other DNA sequences that encode this CDR3 too. This chain joins TRBV7-2 and TRBJ2-7; 8 positions match TRBD2. This CDR3 has 15 amino acids. With V trimmed by 2 bases and J by 5 bases, 8 bases remained unmatched. The germline gives CDR1 SGHTA, CDR2 FQGNSA. CDR3: CASSLMAGGLHEQYF. The CDR3 region has the DNA TGTGCCAGCAGCTTAATGGCGGGAGGCTTACACGAGCAGTACTTC.